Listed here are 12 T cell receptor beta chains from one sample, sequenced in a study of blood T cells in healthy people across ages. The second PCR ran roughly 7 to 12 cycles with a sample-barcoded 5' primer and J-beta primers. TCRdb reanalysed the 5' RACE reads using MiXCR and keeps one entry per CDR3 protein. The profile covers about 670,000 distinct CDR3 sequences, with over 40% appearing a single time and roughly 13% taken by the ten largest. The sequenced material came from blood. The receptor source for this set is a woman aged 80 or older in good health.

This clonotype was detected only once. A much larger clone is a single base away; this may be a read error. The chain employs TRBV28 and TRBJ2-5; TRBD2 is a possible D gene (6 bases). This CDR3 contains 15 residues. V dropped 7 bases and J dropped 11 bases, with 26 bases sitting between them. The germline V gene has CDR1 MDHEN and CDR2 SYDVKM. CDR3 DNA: TGTGCCAGCAACCCCAGGACACGACTAGAGGATGAGCAGTACTTC. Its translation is CASNPRTRLEDEQYF.

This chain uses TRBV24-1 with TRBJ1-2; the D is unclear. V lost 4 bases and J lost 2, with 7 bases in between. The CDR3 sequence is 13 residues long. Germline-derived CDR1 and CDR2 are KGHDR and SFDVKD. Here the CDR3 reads CATSELGNYGYTF. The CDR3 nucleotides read TGTGCCACCAGTGAACTGGGCAACTATGGCTACACCTTC.

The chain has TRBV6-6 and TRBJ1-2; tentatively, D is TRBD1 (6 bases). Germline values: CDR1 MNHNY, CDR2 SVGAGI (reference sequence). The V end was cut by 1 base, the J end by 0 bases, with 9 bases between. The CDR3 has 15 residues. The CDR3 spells CASSYWDIANYGYTF. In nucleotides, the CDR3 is TGTGCCAGCAGTTACTGGGACATAGCTAACTATGGCTACACCTTC.

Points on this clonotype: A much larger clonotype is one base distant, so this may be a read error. The CDR3 DNA is TGTGCCAGCAGTCCGGGCAGGGCTCAGCCCCAGCATTTT. Translated: CASSPGRAQPQHF. The V gene is TRBV6-6, the J gene TRBJ1-5; D perhaps matches TRBD1 (5 bases). The germline V gene encodes CDR1 MNHNY and CDR2 SVGAGI (reference sequence). The V gene lost 5 bases and the J gene lost 6 bases, with 11 bases spanning the gap. The CDR3 spans 13 residues.

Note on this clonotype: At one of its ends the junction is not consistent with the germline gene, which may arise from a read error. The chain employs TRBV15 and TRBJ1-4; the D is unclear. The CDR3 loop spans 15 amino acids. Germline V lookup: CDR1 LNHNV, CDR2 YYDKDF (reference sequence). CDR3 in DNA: TGTGCCACCAGCAGAGGTGGCCCTTCAAATGAAAGACTGTTTTTT. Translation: CATSRGGPSNERLFF.

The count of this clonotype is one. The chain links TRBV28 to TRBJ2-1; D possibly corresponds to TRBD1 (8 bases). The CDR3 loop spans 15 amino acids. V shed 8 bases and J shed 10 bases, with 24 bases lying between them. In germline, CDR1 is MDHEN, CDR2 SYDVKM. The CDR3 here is CASGSGQGGSYEQFF. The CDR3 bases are TGTGCCAGCGGATCCGGACAGGGAGGGTCCTACGAGCAGTTCTTC.

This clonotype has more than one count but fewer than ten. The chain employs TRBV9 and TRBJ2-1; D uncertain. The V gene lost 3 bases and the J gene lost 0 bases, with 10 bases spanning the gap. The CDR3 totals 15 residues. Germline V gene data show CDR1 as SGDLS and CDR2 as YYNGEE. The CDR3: CASSAKVSSYNEQFF. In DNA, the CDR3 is TGTGCCAGCAGCGCGAAGGTGAGCTCCTACAATGAGCAGTTCTTC.

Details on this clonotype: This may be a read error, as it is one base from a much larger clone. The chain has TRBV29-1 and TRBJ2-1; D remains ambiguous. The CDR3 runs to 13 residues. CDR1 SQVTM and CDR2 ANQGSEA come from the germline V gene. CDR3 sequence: CIVQPITYNEQFF. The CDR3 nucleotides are TGCATCGTACAACCCATCACCTACAATGAGCAGTTCTTC.

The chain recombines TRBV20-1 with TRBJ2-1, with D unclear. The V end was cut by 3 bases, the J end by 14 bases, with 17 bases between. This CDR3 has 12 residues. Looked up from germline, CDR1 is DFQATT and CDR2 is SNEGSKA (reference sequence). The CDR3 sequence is CSARSARSLEFF. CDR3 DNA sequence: TGCAGTGCTAGGAGCGCGAGGTCACTGGAGTTCTTC.

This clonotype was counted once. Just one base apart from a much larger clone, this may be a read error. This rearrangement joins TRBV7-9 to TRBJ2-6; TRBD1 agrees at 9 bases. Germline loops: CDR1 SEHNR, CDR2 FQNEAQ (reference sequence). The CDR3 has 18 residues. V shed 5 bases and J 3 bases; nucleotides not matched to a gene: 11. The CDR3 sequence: CASSKRTGDALGANVLTF. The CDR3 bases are TGTGCCAGCAGCAAACGGACAGGGGACGCCCTTGGGGCCAACGTCCTGACTTTC.

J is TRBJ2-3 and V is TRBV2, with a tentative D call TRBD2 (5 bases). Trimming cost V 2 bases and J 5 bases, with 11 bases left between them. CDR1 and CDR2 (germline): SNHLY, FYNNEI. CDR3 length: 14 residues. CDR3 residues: CASSERDWGDTQYF. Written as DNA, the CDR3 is TGTGCCAGCAGTGAACGGGATTGGGGAGATACGCAGTATTTT.

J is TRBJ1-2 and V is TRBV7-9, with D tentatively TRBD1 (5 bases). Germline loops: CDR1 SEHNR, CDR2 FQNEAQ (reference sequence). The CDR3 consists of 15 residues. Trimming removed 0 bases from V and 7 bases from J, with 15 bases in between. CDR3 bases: TGTGCCAGCAGCTTAGCGTTAAGAGGGGTCGCTGGCTACACCTTC. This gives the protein CASSLALRGVAGYTF.